These 21 T cell receptor beta chains came from one sample sequenced in a study of blood T cell repertoires in COVID-19. Assay used: immunoSEQ multiplex PCR; TCRdb lists only in-frame clones, some missing. The sample holds 250,000 to 300,000 clones, approximately 90% seen once. Input material: PBMCs or T cells enriched from blood (not recorded which). These receptor sequences come from a man younger than 35 who had recovered from COVID-19.

V is TRBV7-2 and J is TRBJ2-7, with 12 bases matching TRBD1. Looked up from germline, CDR1 is SGHTA and CDR2 is FQGNSA. V lost 5 bases and J lost 0; bases outside the gene matches: 5. The CDR3 spans 16 residues. Here the CDR3 reads CASSPRDRGHSYEQYF. The CDR3, as DNA: TGTGCCAGCAGCCCACGGGACAGGGGGCACTCCTACGAGCAGTACTTC.

The chain joins TRBV5-1 to TRBJ1-2, with D unresolved. V lost 1 base to trimming and J lost 6 bases, with 10 bases between them. CDR3 length equals 13 residues. Germline CDR1 reads SGHRS; CDR2 reads YFSETQ. The CDR3, as DNA: TGCGCCAGCAGCTTGACCCAGAATCATGGCTACACCTTC. It yields the protein CASSLTQNHGYTF.

This chain joins TRBV13 and TRBJ2-3, with 11 bases aligning to TRBD2. Per germline, CDR1 PRHDT and CDR2 FYEKMQ (reference sequence). CDR3 size: 16 residues. V was pared by 5 bases and J by 6 bases, with 10 bases of the junction left unmatched. CDR3 nucleotides: TGTGCCAGCAGCCTTGGGACTAGCGGAGTAGGCGATACGCAGTATTTT. Translation: CASSLGTSGVGDTQYF.

This clone was detected only once. V and J are TRBV12-5 and TRBJ2-2; 9 nucleotides line up with TRBD1. This CDR3 comprises 16 residues. Germline loops: CDR1 LGHNT, CDR2 FRNRAP. V lost 3 bases to trimming and J lost 9 bases; unmatched junction nucleotides: 11. This chain's CDR3 is CASGFPYGTGSWELFF. The CDR3, as DNA: TGTGCTAGTGGTTTTCCCTACGGGACAGGGAGTTGGGAGCTGTTTTTT.

This chain joins TRBV11-3 and TRBJ2-7; 7 nucleotides match TRBD2. V was clipped by 5 bases and J by 3 bases; unmatched bases: 7. This CDR3 comprises 14 residues. Germline loops: CDR1 SGHNT, CDR2 YENEEA. CDR3 sequence: CASSRDYWSYEQYF. DNA for the CDR3: TGTGCCAGCAGCCGGGACTATTGGAGCTACGAGCAGTACTTC.

The CDR3: CASSQVFQGDTEAFF. The CDR3 DNA follows: TGCGCCAGCAGCCAAGTTTTTCAGGGCGACACTGAAGCTTTCTTT. The genes are TRBV4-1 and TRBJ1-1; TRBD1 is a possible D gene (5 bases). Per the germline V gene, CDR1 is MGHRA and CDR2 is YSYEKL. V lost 1 base and J lost 3, with 12 bases in between. The CDR3 is 15 residues long.

This clone was seen more than once but under ten times. This chain uses TRBV18 with TRBJ2-1; 7 nucleotides align to TRBD2. CDR3 length: 15 residues. V shed 0 bases and J 5 bases; nucleotides not matched to a gene: 4. Germline loops: CDR1 KGHSH, CDR2 LQKENI. This CDR3 is CASSPPTGGNNEQFF. CDR3 nucleotides: TGTGCCAGCTCACCACCGACCGGGGGGAACAATGAGCAGTTCTTC.

This clone was recorded many times. V and J are TRBV18 and TRBJ1-4, with D possibly being TRBD1 (6 bases). CDR3 length equals 16 residues. Germline CDR1 KGHSH, CDR2 LQKENI. V was cut by 0 bases and J by 7 bases, with 15 bases left in between. The CDR3 DNA sequence: TGTGCCAGCTCACCACCAGACAGGACATTTCCTGAAAAACTGTTTTTT. This translates into CASSPPDRTFPEKLFF.

This clone was seen only once. This chain joins TRBV7-9 and TRBJ1-6, with D perhaps matching TRBD1 (6 bases). CDR1 SEHNR and CDR2 FQNEAQ come from the germline V gene (reference sequence). This CDR3 spans 14 amino acids. Trimming took off 4 bases at V and 8 bases at J, with 12 bases between the two ends. The CDR3 DNA sequence: TGTGCCAGCAGCTCCCGACAGGCACATTCACCCCTCCACTTT. Translated, it gives CASSSRQAHSPLHF. The full variable domain, rest sourced from reference TRBV7-9 and TRBJ1-6, is DTGVSQNPRHKITKRGQNVTFRCDPISEHNRLYWYRQTLGQGPEFLTYFQNEAQLEKSRLLSDRFSAERPKGSFSTLEIQRTEQGDSAMYLCASSSRQAHSPLHFGNGTRLTVT.

The chain couples TRBV24-1 to TRBJ2-3, with 14 positions matching TRBD2. Losses at the gene ends were 4 bases for V and 7 bases for J; bases not matched to a gene: 3. The CDR3 contains 15 residues. Germline CDR1 reads KGHDR; CDR2 reads SFDVKD. DNA for the CDR3: TGTGCCACCAGTGACGGACTAGCGGGAGGCTATACGCAGTATTTT. Amino acid sequence: CATSDGLAGGYTQYF.

CDR3 loop: CAISGGSTDTQYF. Here the CDR3 DNA reads TGTGCCATCTCAGGGGGGAGCACAGATACGCAGTATTTT. This sequence joins TRBV10-3 and TRBJ2-3; D is possibly TRBD1 (7 bases). The CDR3 extends over 13 amino acids. V lost 8 bases, J lost 0 bases, and 9 bases lay in between. Germline CDR1 reads ENHRY; CDR2 reads SYGVKD.

V is TRBV27 and J is TRBJ1-1; TRBD1 aligns across 11 bases. This CDR3 contains 16 residues. Looked up from germline, CDR1 is MNHEY and CDR2 is SMNVEV (reference sequence). Trimming at V came to 2 bases and at J to 4 bases, leaving 6 bases not matched to a gene. CDR3 region: CASSLRTGGAGTEAFF. CDR3 nucleotide sequence: TGTGCCAGCAGTTTACGGACAGGGGGCGCGGGCACTGAAGCTTTCTTT.

The chain carries TRBV18 and TRBJ2-5, with TRBD1 matching over 7 bases. The trim removed 2 bases at V and 5 bases at J, leaving 8 bases unmatched. The length of the CDR3 is 15 residues. Germline V gene lookup returns CDR1 KGHSH and CDR2 LQKENI. In DNA form, the CDR3 reads TGTGCCAGCTCACCAAACAGGGGAGACGGGGAGACCCAGTACTTC. As protein: CASSPNRGDGETQYF. Full variable domain (rest looked up from reference TRBV18 and TRBJ2-5): NAGVMQNPRHLVRRRGQEARLRCSPMKGHSHVYWYRQLPEEGLKFMVYLQKENIIDESGMPKERFSAEFPKEGPSILRIQQVVRGDSAAYFCASSPNRGDGETQYFGPGTRLLVL.

The chain combines TRBV30 with TRBJ1-4; D is undetermined. Trimming shortened V by 3 bases and J by 7 bases, and 18 bases separated the two germline ends. This CDR3 region has 15 residues. Germline CDR1 is GTSNPN and CDR2 is SVGIG (reference sequence). CDR3: CAWSPRTNWGEKLFF. For the CDR3, the DNA is TGTGCCTGGAGCCCCCGGACTAATTGGGGTGAAAAACTGTTTTTT.

The chain uses TRBV27 and TRBJ2-1; D unresolved. This CDR3 is built from 15 residues. V dropped 3 bases and J dropped 0 bases, with 9 bases sitting between them. From germline, CDR1 is MNHEY and CDR2 SMNVEV (reference sequence). CDR3: CASSFSFSSYNEQFF. The DNA for the CDR3 is TGTGCCAGCAGTTTTAGCTTCAGCTCCTACAATGAGCAGTTCTTC.

The CDR3 reads CASSELRGGVKPQHF. DNA for the CDR3: TGCGCCAGCAGTGAGTTGAGGGGCGGGGTAAAGCCCCAGCATTTT. The genes are TRBV10-1 and TRBJ1-5, with D possibly TRBD1 on 5 matching bases. V was cut by 1 base and J by 8 bases, with 15 bases left in between. Looked up from germline, CDR1 is WNHNN and CDR2 is SYGVQD (reference sequence). There are 15 residues in the CDR3.

The V gene is TRBV19, the J gene TRBJ1-1; D gene uncertain. Germline V gene lookup returns CDR1 LNHDA and CDR2 SQIVND (reference sequence). Trimming removed 5 bases from V and 1 base from J, with 8 bases in between. This CDR3 region has 13 residues. The CDR3 DNA is TGTGCCAGTAGTCCGGCGGCGAACACTGAAGCTTTCTTT. Translation gives CASSPAANTEAFF.

The J gene is TRBJ2-5, the V gene TRBV11-3, with D tentatively TRBD2 (6 bases). CDR3 length: 14 residues. The germline V gene has CDR1 SGHNT and CDR2 YENEEA. The V end lost 8 bases, the J end lost 1 base, and 14 bases lay between the germline ends. The CDR3 bases are TGTGCCAGCCGGGCCATTAGCGGCCAAGAGACCCAGTACTTC. It translates to CASRAISGQETQYF.

V gene TRBV2 combines with J gene TRBJ1-2, with D possibly TRBD1 on 5 matching bases. V was cut by 0 bases and J by 8 bases, with 22 bases left in between. Looked up from germline, CDR1 is SNHLY and CDR2 is FYNNEI. The CDR3 sequence is 17 residues long. CDR3 nucleotides: TGTGCCAGCAGTGAAGCGCTTATTGGGTCGGGGGTAGGAGGCTACACCTTC. Amino acids: CASSEALIGSGVGGYTF.

The gene calls are TRBV7-9 and TRBJ1-1; 7 nucleotides align to TRBD1. J gave up 2 bases and V 5 bases, and 8 bases lay outside the gene matches. This CDR3 comprises 15 residues. Per the germline V gene, CDR1 is SEHNR and CDR2 is FQNEAQ (reference sequence). Here the CDR3 DNA reads TGTGCCAGCAGCACCCGACAGGGCCCAAACACTGAAGCTTTCTTT. Translation gives CASSTRQGPNTEAFF.

A single count supports this clone. The V gene is TRBV19, the J gene TRBJ1-1, with D unresolved. The germline gives CDR1 LNHDA, CDR2 SQIVND (reference sequence). This CDR3 is 14 amino acids long. The V end lost 7 bases, the J end lost 1 base, and 13 bases lay between the germline ends. The CDR3 is CASKLKQENTEAFF. In nucleotides, the CDR3 is TGTGCCAGTAAGCTGAAGCAGGAGAACACTGAAGCTTTCTTT. The variable domain in full, with the rest retrieved from reference TRBV19 and TRBJ1-1, is DGGITQSPKYLFRKEGQNVTLSCEQNLNHDAMYWYRQDPGQGLRLIYYSQIVNDFQKGDIAEGYSVSREKKESFPLTVTSAQKNPTAFYLCASKLKQENTEAFFGQGTRLTVV.